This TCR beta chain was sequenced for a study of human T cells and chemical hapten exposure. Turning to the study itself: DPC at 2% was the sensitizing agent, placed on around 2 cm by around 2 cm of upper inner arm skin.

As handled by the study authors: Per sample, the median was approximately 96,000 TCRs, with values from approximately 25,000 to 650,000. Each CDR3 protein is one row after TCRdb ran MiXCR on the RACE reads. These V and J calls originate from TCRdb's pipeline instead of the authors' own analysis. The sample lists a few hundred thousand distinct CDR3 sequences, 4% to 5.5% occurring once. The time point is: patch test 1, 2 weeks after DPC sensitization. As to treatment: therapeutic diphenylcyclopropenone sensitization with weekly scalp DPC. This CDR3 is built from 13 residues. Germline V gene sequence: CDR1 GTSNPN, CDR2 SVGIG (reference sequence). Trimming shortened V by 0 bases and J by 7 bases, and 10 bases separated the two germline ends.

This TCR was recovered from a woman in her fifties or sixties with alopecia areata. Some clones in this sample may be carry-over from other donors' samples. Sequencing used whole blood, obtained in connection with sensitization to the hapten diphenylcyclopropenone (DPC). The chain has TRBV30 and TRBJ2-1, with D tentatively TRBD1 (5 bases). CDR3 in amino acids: CAWSVRKGNEQFF. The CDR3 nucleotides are TGTGCCTGGAGTGTACGCAAGGGGAATGAGCAGTTCTTC.